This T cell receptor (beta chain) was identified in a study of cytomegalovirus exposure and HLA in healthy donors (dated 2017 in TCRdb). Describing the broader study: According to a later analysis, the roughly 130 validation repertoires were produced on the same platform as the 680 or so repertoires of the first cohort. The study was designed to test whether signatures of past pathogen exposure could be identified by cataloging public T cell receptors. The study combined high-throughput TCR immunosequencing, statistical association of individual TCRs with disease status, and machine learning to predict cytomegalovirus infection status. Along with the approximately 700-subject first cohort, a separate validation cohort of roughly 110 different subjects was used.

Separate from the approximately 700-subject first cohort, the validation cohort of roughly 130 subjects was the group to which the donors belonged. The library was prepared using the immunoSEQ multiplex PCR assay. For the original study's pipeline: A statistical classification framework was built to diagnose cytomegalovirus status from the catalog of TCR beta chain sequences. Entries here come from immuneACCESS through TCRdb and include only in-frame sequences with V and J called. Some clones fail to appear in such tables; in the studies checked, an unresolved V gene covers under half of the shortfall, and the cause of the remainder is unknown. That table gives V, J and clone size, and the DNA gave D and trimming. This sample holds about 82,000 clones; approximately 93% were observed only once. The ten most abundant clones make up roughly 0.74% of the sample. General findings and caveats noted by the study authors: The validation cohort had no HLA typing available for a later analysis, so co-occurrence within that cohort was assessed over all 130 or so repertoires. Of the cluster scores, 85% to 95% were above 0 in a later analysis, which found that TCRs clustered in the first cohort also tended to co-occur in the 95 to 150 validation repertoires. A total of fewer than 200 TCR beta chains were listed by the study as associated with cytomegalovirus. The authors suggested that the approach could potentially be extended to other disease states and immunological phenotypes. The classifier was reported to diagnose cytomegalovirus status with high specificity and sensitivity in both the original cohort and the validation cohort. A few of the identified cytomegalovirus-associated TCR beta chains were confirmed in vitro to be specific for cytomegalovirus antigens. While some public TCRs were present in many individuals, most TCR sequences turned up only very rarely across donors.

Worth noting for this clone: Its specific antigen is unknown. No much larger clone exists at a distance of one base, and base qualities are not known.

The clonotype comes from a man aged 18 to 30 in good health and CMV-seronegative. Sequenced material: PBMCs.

CDR3 region: CATTLGRVVNSPLHF. The DNA sequence is given as TGTGCCACCACCCTTGGCAGGGTCGTAAATTCACCCCTCCACTTT. Recombination connected TRBV6-5 to TRBJ1-6; TRBD1 is a weak D gene call, 5 bases matching. V and J lose 10 bases and 7 bases, and a span of 20 bases separates them. There are 15 amino acids in the CDR3, from cysteine to phenylalanine inclusive. The kept DNA is CDR3 alone, 45 bases in frame from the first base. Sequences MNHEY (CDR1) and SVGAGI (CDR2) are obtained from the germline V gene.